These T cell receptor beta chains were read from a single sample in a study of blood T cell repertoires in COVID-19. Repertoires were generated with immunoSEQ multiplex PCR, while TCRdb's copy carries only in-frame clones and drops some. The top ten hold 3.9% of the sample, which has some 360,000 clones, about nine tenths seen once. The sequencing sample was made of peripheral blood. The receptors come from a woman aged 55-70 years with COVID-19, enrolled during active disease. Each CDR3 is given without its conserved first and last residue. The order of the fields is J gene, D gene, V gene, CDR3 protein. A D gene is named only where the DNA matches it firmly.

TRBJ1-1	TRBD1	TRBV3-1/TRBV3-2	ASSHLQGALGFAEAF
TRBJ1-6	.	TRBV3-1/TRBV3-2	ASSQGIGEGSYNSPLH
TRBJ1-5	.	TRBV10-3	AISESLGNQPQH
TRBJ1-1	TRBD1	TRBV18	ASTGEVNTEAF
TRBJ2-7	.	TRBV6-1	ASSEGIGLTYEQY
TRBJ2-5	TRBD2	TRBV24-1	ATSDPVLAGEETQY
TRBJ1-6	.	TRBV19	ASRSSYNSPLH
TRBJ1-6	TRBD1	TRBV5-1	ASSSQGAWDSPLH
TRBJ2-7	TRBD2	TRBV10-3	AISESERLASSYEQY
TRBJ1-5	.	TRBV6-6	ASTPLGHRNQPQH
TRBJ1-6	.	TRBV5-4	ASSSGQPNSPLH
TRBJ2-6	.	TRBV7-7	ASSPKPVPSGANVLT
TRBJ1-2	.	TRBV5-4	ASSRTALNYGYT
TRBJ2-7	.	TRBV10-3	AISESSYEQY
TRBJ2-3	.	TRBV10-3	AMSYTVDTQY
TRBJ1-6	.	TRBV6-5	ASSNRIDSPLH
TRBJ2-7	TRBD1	TRBV29-1	SVLLTGAPSYEQY
TRBJ1-2	.	TRBV6-6	ASSSMAGYT
TRBJ2-7	TRBD1	TRBV19	ASSDPGTGIYEQY
TRBJ2-5	TRBD2	TRBV4-1	ASSQGASGGRETQY
TRBJ1-1	TRBD1	TRBV28	ASSTYRGRDTEAF
TRBJ2-2	.	TRBV6-5	ASTRQANTGELF
TRBJ1-2	.	TRBV30	AWTAVPNYGYT
TRBJ1-6	.	TRBV28	ASSLPGGSPLH
TRBJ1-5	.	TRBV2	ASSAQGRSNQPQH
TRBJ1-2	TRBD1	TRBV18	ASSPSGQGGDGYT
TRBJ2-2	.	TRBV19	ASNSGSNTGELF
TRBJ2-1	.	TRBV6-4	ASSRQGGDEQF